This T cell receptor (beta chain) was recorded in a study of cytomegalovirus exposure and HLA in healthy donors. At the level of the study: The approximately 110 validation repertoires used a platform that matched the one used for the roughly 650 first-cohort repertoires, as a later analysis reported. Study-wide results and caveats: Cytomegalovirus association was assigned to under 200 TCR beta chains. In the 120 or so validation repertoires, under 95% of cluster scores exceeded 0, per a later analysis. Reported performance of the classifier showed diagnosis of cytomegalovirus status with high specificity and sensitivity.

The CDR3 runs to 13 residues. Germline-derived CDR1 and CDR2 are SQVTM and ANQGSEA. Trimming cost V 4 bases and J 5 bases; bases outside gene matches: 7. A word on this clone: Its antigen is as yet unknown.

The table came from immunoSEQ multiplex PCR; TCRdb's copy has only in-frame clones and leaves some out. The sample has 200,000 to 300,000 clones; roughly 86% are singletons. The sequenced material came from PBMCs. The chain is built from TRBV29-1 and TRBJ1-2, with TRBD1 matching over 7 bases. The clonotype originates from a woman aged 30 to 39 in good health and CMV-seropositive. The CDR3 sequence: CSVVFQGGYGYTF. For the CDR3, the DNA is TGCAGCGTTGTATTTCAGGGGGGATATGGCTACACCTTC.